This T cell receptor (beta chain) was recorded in a study of CD8+ T cells in alopecia areata. Following extraction, RNA underwent reverse transcription to cDNA, which served as the sequencing template. The table came from immunoSEQ multiplex PCR; TCRdb's copy has only in-frame clones and leaves some out. The sample gives a few hundred thousand clones, around 43% of which show up once; over 2.5% is in the top ten. V was clipped by 5 bases and J by 0 bases, with 11 bases between them. Germline assignment: CDR1 LNHDA and CDR2 SQIVND (reference sequence). There are 14 residues in the CDR3. Treatment here: oral pan-JAK inhibitor, 5-10 mg twice daily.

V gene TRBV19 combines with J gene TRBJ2-7; D remains ambiguous. Specimen: CD4+ T cells sorted from blood, collected at roughly week 38, from a patient treated with tofacitinib. This sequence originates from a human donor with alopecia areata. DNA for the CDR3: TGTGCCAGTAGTGTCAGCAGGAGCTCCTACGAGCAGTACTTC. It translates to CASSVSRSSYEQYF. Based on the CDR3 plus reference TRBV19 and TRBJ2-7, the full variable domain is DGGITQSPKYLFRKEGQNVTLSCEQNLNHDAMYWYRQDPGQGLRLIYYSQIVNDFQKGDIAEGYSVSREKKESFPLTVTSAQKNPTAFYLCASSVSRSSYEQYFGPGTRLTVT.